This T cell receptor (beta chain) was sequenced for a study of blood T cell repertoires in COVID-19. Looking at the study overall: COVID-19 samples, acute and convalescent, were from the United States, Italy and Spain. Sources were T cells, B-cell-depleted T cells, or PBMCs; the material itself was cDNA or gDNA.

Trimming at V came to 5 bases and at J to 0 bases, leaving 11 bases not matched to a gene. Germline V lookup: CDR1 SEHNR, CDR2 FQNEAQ (reference sequence). This CDR3 spans 17 amino acids. In the original analysis: It was from reference gene primer amplification that nucleated cell counts were estimated. Generated by immunoSEQ multiplex PCR, the TCRdb table keeps only in-frame clones and is missing some. D and trimming come from the DNA, and the V and J calls and clone size come from that table. The sample shows tens of thousands of clones, 80% of them seen only once. The clonotype originates from a man aged 60 to 75 with acute or convalescent COVID-19. The sequencing input was peripheral blood. The chain joins TRBV7-9 to TRBJ1-1; 8 bases line up with TRBD1. The CDR3 loop is CASSKRTGPGMNTEAFF. CDR3 bases: TGTGCCAGCAGCAAACGGACAGGGCCAGGGATGAACACTGAAGCTTTCTTT.